A single sample gave rise to the 27 T cell receptor beta chains below, sequenced in a study of T cells in localized non-small cell lung cancer. Only in-frame clones appear in the TCRdb table, and some are missing; sequencing was by immunoSEQ multiplex PCR. The data show about 41,000 clones, 86% seen once. Sequences were derived from peripheral blood, sampled before any cancer treatment. Receptor source: a woman between 18 and 55 years old with stage III lung adenocarcinoma.

This clone is medium-sized in the sample. The chain couples TRBV2 to TRBJ1-2; no clear D gene. Germline CDR1 is SNHLY and CDR2 is FYNNEI. The V end was cut by 1 base, the J end by 5 bases, with 17 bases between. The CDR3 consists of 16 residues. The CDR3, as DNA: TGTGCCAGCAGTGAAGAAGGGTGGGCAAAAACTTATGGCTACACCTTC. Translating gives CASSEEGWAKTYGYTF.

This chain uses TRBV30 with TRBJ1-2; 9 nucleotides line up with TRBD1. This CDR3 is built from 13 residues. The V and J ends lost 1 base and 6 bases, in that order; junction bases with no gene match: 3. The germline V gene has CDR1 GTSNPN and CDR2 SVGIG (reference sequence). This CDR3 is CAWSGRDRDGYTF. CDR3 bases: TGTGCCTGGAGTGGCCGGGACAGGGATGGCTACACCTTC.

The V and J genes are TRBV6-5 and TRBJ1-6; D might be TRBD1 (5 bases). The length of the CDR3 is 13 residues. Per germline, CDR1 MNHEY and CDR2 SVGAGI. V lost 5 bases to trimming and J lost 6 bases, with 8 bases between them. The CDR3 here is CASSGGVNSPLHF. DNA of the CDR3: TGTGCCAGCAGTGGGGGGGTTAATTCACCCCTCCACTTT.

V usage is TRBV5-1 and J usage is TRBJ2-7; a weak D match, TRBD1 (6 bases). The CDR3 consists of 13 residues. Germline loops: CDR1 SGHRS, CDR2 YFSETQ. V lost 7 bases to trimming and J lost 3 bases, with 14 bases between them. The CDR3 here is CASQIDRLYEQYF. The CDR3 coding sequence is TGCGCCAGCCAAATTGACAGGCTCTACGAGCAGTACTTC.

This clone is judged large. The V and J genes are TRBV5-4 and TRBJ1-2; D uncertain. Germline V gives CDR1 SGHNT, CDR2 YYREEE (reference sequence). This CDR3 spans 11 amino acids. Deletions cut 4 bases from V and 8 bases from J, with 9 bases between. The CDR3: CASSQAGGYTF. CDR3 DNA: TGTGCCAGCAGCCAAGCGGGGGGCTACACCTTC.

This chain connects TRBV5-1 to TRBJ2-5; 7 bases map to TRBD1. V gave up 7 bases and J gave up 4 bases; unmatched junction bases: 10. The CDR3 has 14 amino acids. Germline V gene sequence: CDR1 SGHRS, CDR2 YFSETQ. The DNA of the CDR3 is TGCGCCAGCCGGACCAGGGGGTCGAGAGAGACCCAGTACTTC. It yields the protein CASRTRGSRETQYF.

This sequence joins TRBV6-5 and TRBJ1-1; 10 nucleotides agree with TRBD1. This CDR3 has 15 amino acids. Germline lookup yields CDR1 MNHEY and CDR2 SVGAGI. V was pared by 6 bases and J by 3 bases, with 7 bases of the junction left unmatched. The CDR3 is CASRSRTGGDTEAFF. DNA of the CDR3: TGTGCCAGCAGATCCCGGACAGGGGGGGACACTGAAGCTTTCTTT.

The CDR3, as DNA: TGTGCCAGCCACCGGGACAGGGGGCTCGCGGGGAACACTGAAGCTTTCTTT. This translates into CASHRDRGLAGNTEAFF. The chain combines TRBV5-6 with TRBJ1-1, with TRBD1 matching over 12 bases. The germline V gene encodes CDR1 SGHDT and CDR2 YYEEEE. Trimming cost V 7 bases and J 1 base; bases outside gene matches: 11. The CDR3 spans 17 residues.

A note on this clone: One end of the junction varies from germline; a read error may be responsible. The chain is built from TRBV6-5 and TRBJ1-2; D gene unclear. This CDR3 has 12 residues. CDR1 is MNHEY and CDR2 is SVGAGI in the germline V gene. The DNA for the CDR3 is TGTGCCAGCAATTACTCAGGTGATGGCTACACCTTC. It encodes CASNYSGDGYTF.

The chain is built from TRBV6-1 and TRBJ1-2; no clear D. This CDR3 region has 15 residues. Germline V lookup: CDR1 MNHNS, CDR2 SASEGT. The V and J ends lost 5 bases and 0 bases respectively, with 13 bases between them. CDR3 nucleotides: TGTGCCAGCAGTCCTGGGCACTCCCCTAACTATGGCTACACCTTC. Protein: CASSPGHSPNYGYTF.

The chain is built from TRBV27 and TRBJ2-1; possible D gene TRBD1, 6 bases. Germline loops: CDR1 MNHEY, CDR2 SMNVEV (reference sequence). V gave up 5 bases and J gave up 15 bases, with 20 bases separating them. The CDR3 covers 13 residues. The CDR3 region has the DNA TGTGCCAGCAGTCTCTTTGGGGGCGCGTCTCGGTTCTTC. The encoded protein is CASSLFGGASRFF.

The chain combines TRBV27 with TRBJ2-7; no definite D call. This CDR3 is 14 amino acids long. With 4 bases removed from V and 2 bases from J, the gap between germline ends came to 12 bases. CDR1 is MNHEY, CDR2 SMNVEV, per germline (reference sequence). The CDR3 spells CASSSTQTTYEQYF. CDR3 sequence (DNA): TGTGCCAGCAGTTCAACACAAACAACCTACGAGCAGTACTTC.

The V call is TRBV6-1, the J call TRBJ1-1; the match to TRBD1 covers 8 bases. This CDR3 is built from 14 residues. CDR1 and CDR2 (germline): MNHNS, SASEGT. V dropped 6 bases and J dropped 1; count of bases not matched to a gene: 4. CDR3 DNA: TGTGCCAGCAGAGGGGGACAGGCGAACACTGAAGCTTTCTTT. Translation gives CASRGGQANTEAFF.

J is TRBJ2-7 and V is TRBV7-8; TRBD1 matches 10 bases. The CDR3 contains 15 residues. After removal of 1 base from V and 4 bases from J, the junction contained 4 bases not matched to a gene. Germline-derived CDR1 and CDR2 are SGHVS and FQNEAQ. The CDR3 sequence is CASSLGRDRGYEQYF. The CDR3 bases are TGTGCCAGCAGCTTAGGTCGGGACAGGGGATACGAGCAGTACTTC.

The chain is built from TRBV2 and TRBJ1-5; tentative D call: TRBD1 (5 bases). CDR1 SNHLY and CDR2 FYNNEI come from the germline V gene. CDR3 length equals 19 residues. V was trimmed by 6 bases and J by 0 bases, leaving 24 bases between them. The CDR3 bases are TGTGCCAGCAGGGCCCGGGCAGGGCCGCCTACTTATAGCAATCAGCCCCAGCATTTT. It translates to CASRARAGPPTYSNQPQHF. Filled out from reference TRBV2 and TRBJ1-5, the complete variable domain reads EPEVTQTPSHQVTQMGQEVILRCVPISNHLYFYWYRQILGQKVEFLVSFYNNEISEKSEIFDDQFSVERPDGSNFTLKIRSTKLEDSAMYFCASRARAGPPTYSNQPQHFGDGTRLSIL.

This clone was observed a single time. The V and J genes are TRBV28 and TRBJ1-2, with D uncertain. CDR3 size: 15 residues. Germline CDR1 MDHEN, CDR2 SYDVKM. V shed 3 bases and J shed 2 bases, with 13 bases lying between them. CDR3 DNA sequence: TGTGCCAGCAGTTTCTATAGGGAGTTCAACTATGGCTACACCTTC. It yields the protein CASSFYREFNYGYTF.

The gene calls are TRBV7-7 and TRBJ2-5, with TRBD1 matching over 9 bases. V was pared by 5 bases and J by 4 bases, with 2 bases of the junction left unmatched. CDR3 size: 13 residues. Germline V lookup: CDR1 SSHAT, CDR2 FNYEAQ (reference sequence). The CDR3 loop is CASSLDRGETQYF. The CDR3 nucleotides are TGTGCCAGCAGCCTGGACAGGGGAGAGACCCAGTACTTC.

This chain uses TRBV6-5 with TRBJ1-6; 7 nucleotides match TRBD1. V was clipped by 2 bases and J by 10 bases; unmatched bases: 8. The length of the CDR3 is 15 residues. CDR1 and CDR2 from the germline V gene are MNHEY and SVGAGI. The CDR3 is CASSYGPGGESPLHF. The CDR3 DNA follows: TGTGCCAGCAGTTACGGGCCAGGGGGTGAGTCACCCCTCCACTTT.

This chain joins TRBV13 and TRBJ2-7; D is perhaps TRBD1 or TRBD2 (7 bases each). Between the trimmed V and J ends, which lost 9 bases and 4 bases, there was a span of 13 bases. Germline-derived CDR1 and CDR2 are PRHDT and FYEKMQ (reference sequence). The CDR3 extends over 12 amino acids. The CDR3 spells CASNQGGYEQYF. The DNA of the CDR3 is TGTGCCAGTAATCAGGGGGGGTACGAGCAGTACTTC. Combining the CDR3 with reference TRBV13 and TRBJ2-7 gives the whole variable domain AAGVIQSPRHLIKEKRETATLKCYPIPRHDTVYWYQQGPGQDPQFLISFYEKMQSDKGSIPDRFSAQQFSDYHSELNMSSLELGDSALYFCASNQGGYEQYFGPGTRLTVT.

This chain connects TRBV6-6 to TRBJ1-1; no definite D call. Germline assignment: CDR1 MNHNY and CDR2 SVGAGI (reference sequence). V lost 6 bases, J lost 4 bases, and 15 bases lay in between. The CDR3 runs 14 residues. The CDR3 sequence: CASSLEGGSTEAFF. Here the CDR3 DNA reads TGTGCCAGCAGCCTTGAGGGAGGTAGCACTGAAGCTTTCTTT.

The chain has TRBV19 and TRBJ1-6; D ambiguous. Trimming stripped 3 bases from V and 4 bases from J, with 10 bases between. This CDR3 comprises 15 residues. The germline V gene encodes CDR1 LNHDA and CDR2 SQIVND (reference sequence). CDR3 coding DNA: TGTGCCAGTAGTATTGGCCGCCGGTATAATTCACCCCTCCACTTT. Protein product: CASSIGRRYNSPLHF.

Remarks on this clone: Other DNA variants within this sample encode the same CDR3. The chain uses TRBV11-2 and TRBJ2-7; D unresolved. V lost 2 bases, J lost 0 bases, and 5 bases lay in between. Germline CDR1 is SGHAT and CDR2 is FQNNGV. The CDR3 totals 13 residues. The CDR3 nucleotides read TGTGCCAGCAGCTTACAAACCTCCTACGAGCAGTACTTC. Translation gives CASSLQTSYEQYF.

The rearrangement uses TRBV30 and TRBJ1-4, with D maybe TRBD1 (5 bases). CDR3 size: 13 residues. Germline V gene data show CDR1 as GTSNPN and CDR2 as SVGIG (reference sequence). Trimming removed 4 bases from V and 5 bases from J, with 11 bases in between. CDR3 residues: CAWMGQDNEKLFF. In nucleotides, the CDR3 is TGTGCCTGGATGGGGCAGGACAATGAAAAACTGTTTTTT.

This clone was counted once. The V and J genes are TRBV11-2 and TRBJ2-1; D remains ambiguous. The V and J ends lost 2 bases and 1 base respectively, with 0 bases between them. CDR1 SGHAT and CDR2 FQNNGV come from the germline V gene. This CDR3 is 12 amino acids long. The CDR3 sequence is CASSLSYNEQFF. CDR3 in DNA: TGTGCCAGCAGCTTATCCTACAATGAGCAGTTCTTC. The whole variable domain, remainder taken from reference TRBV11-2 and TRBJ2-1, is EAGVAQSPRYKIIEKRQSVAFWCNPISGHATLYWYQQILGQGPKLLIQFQNNGVVDDSQLPKDRFSAERLKGVDSTLKIQPAKLEDSAVYLCASSLSYNEQFFGPGTRLTVL.

Regarding this clone: The junction differs from germline at one of its ends, possibly a read error. The chain joins TRBV19 to TRBJ1-5; tentative D call: TRBD1 (6 bases). Germline CDR1 and CDR2: LNHDA and SQIVND (reference sequence). The CDR3 has 16 amino acids. CDR3 loop: CASSPLGGASYQPQHF. The CDR3 nucleotides read TGTGCCAGTAGCCCCCTAGGGGGGGCTAGCTATCAGCCCCAGCATTTT.

The chain joins TRBV7-8 to TRBJ2-2, with 8 bases identical to TRBD2. The germline V gene has CDR1 SGHVS and CDR2 FQNEAQ. The CDR3 contains 14 residues. Trimming took 5 bases from V and 4 from J; bases not matched to a gene: 3. CDR3 in DNA: TGTGCCAGCAGCGGTAGCGGGGCCACCGGGGAGCTGTTTTTT. It codes for CASSGSGATGELFF.

The J gene is TRBJ1-2, the V gene TRBV2, with 9 bases fitting TRBD1. CDR3 length: 15 residues. Looked up from germline, CDR1 is SNHLY and CDR2 is FYNNEI. V dropped 3 bases and J dropped 8; count of bases not matched to a gene: 10. In nucleotides, the CDR3 is TGTGCCAGCAGTGAGACCGGGACAGGGTTATGGGGCTACACCTTC. Protein product: CASSETGTGLWGYTF.